Listed below are T cell receptor beta chains from one sample, sequenced in a study of blood T cells in healthy people across ages. TCRdb passed the 5' RACE reads through MiXCR, listing each CDR3 protein once. The sample has around 800,000 distinct CDR3 sequences, roughly 25% seen once. These same data were also listed under a study on T cells of mothers and their children.

Sequenced sample: blood. These receptor sequences come from a boy under 18 in good health. CDR3s leave out the opening cysteine and the closing phenylalanine or tryptophan.

>TRBJ2-1|TRBV12-3/TRBV12-4
ASSTWERGRKNEQS
>TRBJ2-1|TRBV7-3
ASSLNPLSYNEQF
>TRBJ2-7|TRBV28
ATRRTGASYEQY
>TRBJ1-4|TRBV6-1
ATDSQGTNEKLF
>TRBJ2-2|TRBV24-1
ATSDPPGTANTGELF
>TRBJ2-7|TRBV7-9
ASSLQDNSYEQY
>TRBJ1-2|TRBV6-6
ASGPPRGVDGYT
>TRBJ2-5|TRBV5-1
ASSLVAGSGETQY
>TRBJ1-1|TRBV27
ASSFTGRVNTEAF
>TRBJ2-5|TRBV5-1
ASSLVGQMRETQY
>TRBJ2-3|TRBV3-1
ASTPTSPDTQY
>TRBJ1-3|TRBV6-2/TRBV6-3
ASSPGYGNTIY
>TRBJ2-7|TRBV5-6
ASSMVDRGEVNEQY
>TRBJ2-1|TRBV5-4
ASSAWTGDEQF
>TRBJ2-7|TRBV6-5
ASRNPGGGEQY
>TRBJ2-4|TRBV5-5
ASSPLPGGRGIQY
>TRBJ2-2|TRBV27
AGSLSRGGNTGELF
>TRBJ1-6|TRBV7-2
ASSLYPGNNSPLH
>TRBJ1-2|TRBV9
ASSVRGDRAANYGYT
>TRBJ2-7|TRBV24-1
ATSRRRRLSYEQY
>TRBJ2-3|TRBV9
ASSVGAGGPDTQY
>TRBJ1-4|TRBV7-2
ASSLGDRVLNEKLF
>TRBJ1-2|TRBV29-1
SSQGGNGYT
>TRBJ2-6|TRBV7-9
AGSPTRGFHHRANVLT
>TRBJ1-1|TRBV7-3
ASSPDRETEAF
>.|TRBV7-3
ASSFSRRDRGYEQY
>TRBJ2-5|TRBV7-7
ASSGTSGIQETQY
>TRBJ2-7|TRBV5-1
ASSHGEGPTYEQY
>TRBJ2-1|TRBV19
ASSIRGASRVQSMQF
>TRBJ2-5|TRBV20-1
SATLLAALAIAQY
>TRBJ2-7|TRBV21-1
ASSKGAGGLLEQY
>TRBJ1-2|TRBV7-9
ASSPTGGLDGYT
>TRBJ2-7|TRBV9
ASSPPGGGYEQY
>.|TRBV12-3/TRBV12-4
ASRLGGNEQF
>TRBJ2-5|TRBV29-1
SGKLQELETQY
>TRBJ2-7|TRBV30
AWSVTYALQY
>TRBJ2-3|TRBV20-1
SASLSGVGGDTQY
>TRBJ2-6|TRBV7-9
ASSLGTELSGANVLT
>TRBJ2-7|TRBV28
ASSLHQTGAYEQY
>TRBJ1-1|TRBV7-9
ASSLAENTEAF
>TRBJ2-1|TRBV12-3/TRBV12-4
ASSSRAIGWDEQF
>TRBJ1-2|TRBV12-3/TRBV12-4
ASSLQGTHYGYT
>TRBJ2-3|TRBV7-3
ASSQASRGGDTQY
>TRBJ1-1|TRBV20-1
SAGAEGLNTEAF
>TRBJ1-4|TRBV5-5
ASSLTGEPKLF
>TRBJ2-7|TRBV27
ASSSVPGIYEQY
>TRBJ1-4|TRBV29-1
SVEGAAEKLF
>TRBJ2-5|TRBV28
ASSFAGLQETQH
>.|TRBV6-1
ASLFGFQETQY
>.|TRBV6-5
ASFSTGGTYEQY
>TRBJ2-2|TRBV5-1
ASSFREGATGELF
>TRBJ1-4|TRBV29-1
SVRRDYNNEKLF
>TRBJ2-5|TRBV20-1
SANPPGHQETQY